Shown below are 15 T cell receptor beta chains from a single sample sequenced in a study of blood T cell repertoires in COVID-19. The method was immunoSEQ multiplex PCR; TCRdb's version includes in-frame clones alone and lacks a portion of them. The sample holds around 140,000 clones, approximately 83% seen once. Material for sequencing was peripheral blood. The receptors were sampled from a human donor in a cohort sampled during active COVID-19.

This chain links TRBV19 with TRBJ2-1; TRBD2 matches at 11 bases. There are 14 residues in the CDR3. J was trimmed by 7 bases and V by 2 bases; bases with no gene match: 1. Germline V CDR1 and CDR2: LNHDA, SQIVND (reference sequence). The CDR3 bases are TGTGCCAGTAGTATACGGACTAGCGGGAATGAGCAGTTCTTC. This translates into CASSIRTSGNEQFF.

The chain uses TRBV7-2 and TRBJ2-5; 13 bases match TRBD2. Germline values: CDR1 SGHTA, CDR2 FQGNSA. CDR3 length: 15 residues. V lost 3 bases to trimming and J lost 4 bases; unmatched junction nucleotides: 2. CDR3 DNA sequence: TGTGCCAGCAGCTTTCGACTAGCGGGAGGAGAGACCCAGTACTTC. Protein sequence: CASSFRLAGGETQYF.

The chain joins TRBV6-5 to TRBJ1-3, with D possibly TRBD1 on 6 matching bases. Trimming removed 6 bases at V and 2 bases at J, with 14 bases between. CDR3 length equals 15 residues. The germline V gene has CDR1 MNHEY and CDR2 SVGAGI. The CDR3 here is CASRKDRSAGNTIYF. The CDR3 DNA is TGTGCCAGCAGAAAAGACAGGTCGGCTGGAAACACCATATATTTT.

This chain links TRBV4-1 with TRBJ2-5; no definite D call. Per the germline V gene, CDR1 is MGHRA and CDR2 is YSYEKL. Trimming pared 5 bases from V and 4 bases from J, leaving 14 bases between. This CDR3 has 14 residues. The CDR3 bases are TGCGCCAGCAGCGCTCTCGATCTAGGAGAGACCCAGTACTTC. As protein: CASSALDLGETQYF.

The chain joins TRBV12-5 to TRBJ1-5, with D unresolved. Germline lookup yields CDR1 LGHNT and CDR2 FRNRAP. The V and J ends lost 3 bases and 5 bases respectively, with 8 bases between them. This CDR3 has 13 residues. CDR3 amino acids: CASGFDIDQPQHF. DNA of the CDR3: TGTGCTAGTGGTTTTGACATAGATCAGCCCCAGCATTTT. Based on the CDR3 plus reference TRBV12-5 and TRBJ1-5, the full variable domain is DARVTQTPRHKVTEMGQEVTMRCQPILGHNTVFWYRQTMMQGLELLAYFRNRAPLDDSGMPKDRFSAEMPDATLATLKIQPSEPRDSAVYFCASGFDIDQPQHFGDGTRLSIL.

The chain employs TRBV5-4 and TRBJ2-1; D is undetermined. The germline gives CDR1 SGHNT, CDR2 YYREEE (reference sequence). The CDR3 length is 15 residues. Trimming stripped 1 base from V and 7 bases from J, with 15 bases between. CDR3 residues: CASSLSSRSLNEQFF. CDR3 sequence (DNA): TGTGCCAGCAGCTTGTCTTCGAGGAGTCTGAATGAGCAGTTCTTC.

This clone came up a few times. The chain recombines TRBV7-9 with TRBJ2-7, with D possibly being TRBD2 (6 bases). The CDR3 is made up of 14 amino acids. Germline V gene sequence: CDR1 SEHNR, CDR2 FQNEAQ (reference sequence). V was clipped by 2 bases and J by 5 bases, with 13 bases between them. CDR3 loop: CASSLSTTGDEQYF. The CDR3 bases are TGTGCCAGCAGCTTAAGTACTACGGGGGACGAGCAGTACTTC.

This clone was seen more than once but under ten times. V gene TRBV2 combines with J gene TRBJ1-2, with a weak D call TRBD1 (5 bases). The CDR3 runs to 12 residues. The germline gives CDR1 SNHLY, CDR2 FYNNEI. The V and J ends lost 4 bases and 4 bases respectively, with 7 bases between them. The CDR3 DNA is TGTGCCAGCAGTGGCGACAGCTATGGCTACACCTTC. Protein product: CASSGDSYGYTF.

The rearrangement uses TRBV6-6 and TRBJ2-2; 7 bases are shared with TRBD2. Germline CDR1 MNHNY, CDR2 SVGAGI (reference sequence). The CDR3 sequence is 16 residues long. V was clipped by 0 bases and J by 6 bases; unmatched bases: 7. The CDR3 nucleotides are TGTGCCAGCAGTTACTCTGGGGCGGGAGTTGCCGGGGAGCTGTTTTTT. Its translation: CASSYSGAGVAGELFF.

The V call is TRBV11-3, the J call TRBJ2-1; 8 nucleotides align to TRBD2. Germline CDR1 is SGHNT and CDR2 is YENEEA. The CDR3 is made up of 13 amino acids. V lost 8 bases and J lost 8; bases outside the gene matches: 8. The CDR3 DNA follows: TGTGCCAGCGGCGATAGCGGGATCGATGAGCAGTTCTTC. Protein: CASGDSGIDEQFF.

V usage is TRBV11-3 and J usage is TRBJ2-3; no firm D call. Germline V gene sequence: CDR1 SGHNT, CDR2 YENEEA. V was trimmed by 3 bases and J by 5 bases, leaving 12 bases between them. CDR3 length equals 14 residues. The CDR3 region has the DNA TGTGCCAGCAGCTTCGACACCCCAGGAGATACGCAGTATTTT. Its protein product is CASSFDTPGDTQYF.

The V call is TRBV30, the J call TRBJ1-1; D possibly corresponds to TRBD1 (5 bases). Trimming cost V 0 bases and J 11 bases, with 13 bases left between them. Per the germline V gene, CDR1 is GTSNPN and CDR2 is SVGIG (reference sequence). CDR3 size: 12 residues. CDR3 bases: TGTGCCTGGAGTGTACAAGGGGATTTGGCTTTCTTT. Protein sequence: CAWSVQGDLAFF.

The rearrangement links TRBV18 to TRBJ2-7, with D possibly being TRBD1 (6 bases). This CDR3 is 15 amino acids long. Trimming took off 3 bases at V and 2 bases at J, with 14 bases between the two ends. Germline loops: CDR1 KGHSH, CDR2 LQKENI. CDR3 DNA: TGTGCCAGCTCACCCCGAGACAGGCAACCCTACGAGCAGTACTTC. Translation gives CASSPRDRQPYEQYF.

The V gene is TRBV28, the J gene TRBJ1-1; D is ambiguous. Germline V lookup: CDR1 MDHEN, CDR2 SYDVKM. The CDR3 loop spans 14 amino acids. Trimming took off 3 bases at V and 1 base at J, with 9 bases between the two ends. CDR3 sequence (DNA): TGTGCCAGCAGTTTGCCTTCACAGAACACTGAAGCTTTCTTT. Translated, it gives CASSLPSQNTEAFF.

V and J are TRBV6-7 and TRBJ2-7; perhaps TRBD1 as D (5 bases). TRBV6-7 is an ORF for which the function is uncertain. Trimming pared 10 bases from V and 2 bases from J, leaving 27 bases between. The CDR3 has 17 amino acids. For the CDR3, the DNA is TGTGCCATCCGACACTGGTTCACAGGAACAAGCCCCTACGAGCAGTACTTC. Protein product: CAIRHWFTGTSPYEQYF.